The 19 T cell receptor beta chains reported below all come from one sample, sequenced in a study of T-cell reconstitution after alpha-beta-depleted transplantation in children. TCRbeta library construction was performed incorporating unique molecular identifiers. TCRdb fed the PCR reads into MiXCR, producing one record per CDR3 protein. Altogether about 100,000 distinct CDR3 sequences are present, approximately 6.9% being singletons, with the ten largest covering roughly 25%. The source was PBMCs, mostly from graft donor cells, collected 360 days after TCRalphabeta/CD19-depleted stem cell transplant. Receptors were obtained from a male patient between 2 and 10 years old who had a stem cell transplant for acute lymphoblastic leukemia, so the T cells may come from the graft donor.

The chain uses TRBV27 and TRBJ2-5; D is perhaps TRBD1 (6 bases). The V and J ends lost 3 bases and 0 bases respectively, with 11 bases between them. The CDR3 has 15 amino acids. The germline CDR1 and CDR2 sequences are MNHEY and SMNVEV (reference sequence). This CDR3 is CASSLLQGNQETQYF. The CDR3 region has the DNA TGTGCCAGCAGTTTGTTGCAGGGGAACCAAGAGACCCAGTACTTC.

This clonotype was seen a handful of times. This chain connects TRBV28 to TRBJ2-7, with 10 bases aligning to TRBD2. Germline CDR1 and CDR2: MDHEN and SYDVKM. The CDR3 is 18 residues long. Trimming took 4 bases from V and 1 from J; bases not matched to a gene: 13. CDR3 DNA: TGTGCCAGCAGTTCAGCTCGGGCTAGCGGGAGACGGTCCTACGAGCAGTACTTC. Its protein is CASSSARASGRRSYEQYF. The complete variable domain, with remaining parts taken from reference TRBV28 and TRBJ2-7, reads DVKVTQSSRYLVKRTGEKVFLECVQDMDHENMFWYRQDPGLGLRLIYFSYDVKMKEKGDIPEGYSVSREKKERFSLILESASTNQTSMYLCASSSARASGRRSYEQYFGPGTRLTVT.

A few counts support this clonotype. The chain recombines TRBV7-9 with TRBJ1-2; 9 nucleotides match TRBD1. The junction had 5 bases not matched to a gene; V was cut back by 6 bases and J by 6 bases. The germline CDR1 and CDR2 sequences are SEHNR and FQNEAQ (reference sequence). CDR3 length equals 13 residues. Here the CDR3 reads CASSWDREDGYTF. The CDR3 coding sequence is TGTGCCAGCAGTTGGGACAGGGAGGATGGCTACACCTTC.

The chain combines TRBV7-6 with TRBJ1-1; TRBD1 matches 9 bases. The ends lost 3 bases at V and 5 bases at J; junction bases unmatched: 7. This CDR3 contains 15 residues. Germline V CDR1 and CDR2: SGHVS, FNYEAQ. The CDR3 nucleotides are TGTGCCAGCAGCTTCGGGACAGGGTCGGCGACTGAAGCTTTCTTT. Its protein product is CASSFGTGSATEAFF.

The chain links TRBV6-2 or TRBV6-3 to TRBJ1-2, with a possible D match to TRBD1 (6 bases). The CDR3 runs to 16 residues. CDR1 is MNHEY and CDR2 is SVGEGT in the germline V gene. The V end was cut by 0 bases, the J end by 6 bases, with 17 bases between. CDR3 in amino acids: CASSYSAYEGGDGYTF. The CDR3 coding sequence is TGTGCCAGCAGTTACTCGGCCTACGAGGGGGGCGATGGCTACACCTTC.

This clonotype has a count of ten or more. This chain links TRBV6-4 with TRBJ2-2; D is possibly TRBD2 (6 bases). The ends were cut back, 7 bases at V and 2 bases at J, with 8 bases in the middle. CDR1 is MRHNA, CDR2 SNTAGT, per germline. This CDR3 has 13 amino acids. The CDR3 spells CASKEGNTGELFF. CDR3 bases: TGTGCCAGCAAGGAGGGAAACACCGGGGAGCTGTTTTTT.

This clonotype was detected many times. The V and J genes are TRBV10-2 and TRBJ2-5; perhaps TRBD2 as D (6 bases). The germline CDR1 and CDR2 sequences are WSHSY and SAAADI. CDR3 length equals 11 residues. V shed 6 bases and J shed 4 bases, with 6 bases lying between them. The CDR3 DNA sequence: TGCGCCAGCAGGGGGGGAGAGACCCAGTACTTC. Translating gives CASRGGETQYF.

This clonotype has a count of ten or more. The V gene is TRBV24-1, the J gene TRBJ2-3, with D perhaps matching TRBD2 (6 bases). The germline V gene has CDR1 KGHDR and CDR2 SFDVKD. This CDR3 spans 15 amino acids. V shed 0 bases and J shed 0 bases, with 6 bases lying between them. The DNA of the CDR3 is TGTGCCACCAGTGATTTGAGCGGGAGCACAGATACGCAGTATTTT. It is translated as CATSDLSGSTDTQYF.

The rearrangement joins TRBV24-1 to TRBJ2-3; 11 bases are a match to TRBD1. Per the germline V gene, CDR1 is KGHDR and CDR2 is SFDVKD. V trimming: 5 bases; J trimming: 5 bases; junction bases outside the gene matches: 8. The CDR3 totals 16 residues. The CDR3: CATSAPGTGGRDTQYF. CDR3 nucleotide sequence: TGTGCCACCAGTGCCCCGGGGACAGGGGGGAGAGATACGCAGTATTTT.

There are many counts of this clonotype. J is TRBJ2-7 and V is TRBV6-5, with D uncertain. Germline loops: CDR1 MNHEY, CDR2 SVGAGI. Deletions cut 0 bases from V and 0 bases from J, with 3 bases between. The CDR3 length is 13 residues. CDR3 bases: TGTGCCAGCAGTTACTCAAACTCCTACGAGCAGTACTTC. Translating it yields CASSYSNSYEQYF.

This clonotype turned up a few times. V is TRBV18 and J is TRBJ1-6; TRBD1 agrees at 9 bases. This CDR3 comprises 15 residues. Germline V gives CDR1 KGHSH, CDR2 LQKENI. The V segment lost 7 bases and the J segment 7 bases; nucleotides outside the gene matches: 8. Here the CDR3 reads CASLSGTGINSPLHF. The CDR3 DNA is TGTGCCAGCTTATCCGGGACAGGGATAAATTCACCCCTCCACTTT.

This clonotype was recorded at least ten times. The chain links TRBV7-9 to TRBJ2-3; TRBD1 matches 8 bases. Germline V gene lookup returns CDR1 SEHNR and CDR2 FQNEAQ (reference sequence). This CDR3 spans 15 amino acids. J was trimmed by 3 bases and V by 7 bases; bases with no gene match: 9. The CDR3 loop reads CASNPPGGPTDTQYF. Written as DNA, the CDR3 is TGTGCCAGCAACCCCCCAGGGGGCCCTACAGATACGCAGTATTTT.

This clonotype was observed many times. The chain links TRBV7-9 to TRBJ2-6; no definite D call. Germline V CDR1 and CDR2: SEHNR, FQNEAQ (reference sequence). The CDR3 runs to 15 residues. The germline V and J ends were trimmed by 1 base and 4 bases, with 8 bases remaining between them. The CDR3 is CASSLGGRGANVLTF. The CDR3 DNA reads TGTGCCAGCAGCTTAGGGGGTAGAGGGGCCAACGTCCTGACTTTC.

This clonotype appeared many times. The chain employs TRBV12-3 or TRBV12-4 and TRBJ1-1; D call uncertain. With 1 base removed from V and 4 bases from J, the gap between germline ends came to 10 bases. This CDR3 spans 14 amino acids. In DNA, the CDR3 is TGTGCCAGCAGTTTAGGGCTCAGCAGCACTGAAGCTTTCTTT. As protein: CASSLGLSSTEAFF.

This clonotype was recorded a few times. The V gene is TRBV7-2, the J gene TRBJ2-7, with 7 bases aligning to TRBD2. Trimming cost V 2 bases and J 1 base; bases outside gene matches: 5. Germline V CDR1 and CDR2: SGHTA, FQGNSA. The length of the CDR3 is 15 residues. The DNA for the CDR3 is TGTGCCAGCAGCTTATGGACTAGTTCATCCTACGAGCAGTACTTC. It encodes CASSLWTSSSYEQYF. Looking up the rest from reference TRBV7-2 and TRBJ2-7 gives the full variable domain: GAGVSQSPSNKVTEKGKDVELRCDPISGHTALYWYRQSLGQGLEFLIYFQGNSAPDKSGLPSDRFSAERTGGSVSTLTIQRTQQEDSAVYLCASSLWTSSSYEQYFGPGTRLTVT.

The sample holds many counts of this clonotype. J is TRBJ1-2 and V is TRBV6-5, with a possible D match to TRBD1 (5 bases). Per germline, CDR1 MNHEY and CDR2 SVGAGI. Between the trimmed V and J ends, which lost 6 bases and 3 bases, there was a span of 11 bases. The CDR3 is 13 amino acids. CDR3 residues: CASRSRRDYGYTF. DNA of the CDR3: TGTGCCAGCAGATCCCGCAGGGACTATGGCTACACCTTC.

The chain employs TRBV29-1 and TRBJ2-1; D is perhaps TRBD1 or TRBD2 (6 bases each). The CDR3 length is 12 residues. Germline loops: CDR1 SQVTM, CDR2 ANQGSEA. The CDR3 nucleotides are TGCGGGGCAAGGGGGGACCCATTAGAGCAGTTCTTC. Translating it yields CGARGDPLEQFF.

The table lists this clonotype with many counts. The chain uses TRBV29-1 and TRBJ2-7, with a tentative D call TRBD1 (5 bases). Per the germline V gene, CDR1 is SQVTM and CDR2 is ANQGSEA. V dropped 2 bases and J dropped 3 bases, with 8 bases sitting between them. This CDR3 has 12 residues. The CDR3 nucleotides read TGCAGCGTTGAAACAGGTGTCTACGAGCAGTACTTC. Its protein product is CSVETGVYEQYF.

This clonotype was seen a few times. The J gene is TRBJ2-7, the V gene TRBV6-5; D unclear. CDR1 and CDR2 from the germline V gene are MNHEY and SVGAGI. V was pared by 4 bases and J by 4 bases, with 11 bases between. The length of the CDR3 is 13 residues. The CDR3 here is CASSLDGPYEQYF. CDR3 in DNA: TGTGCCAGCAGTTTGGACGGCCCTTACGAGCAGTACTTC.